A single sample gave rise to the 30 T cell receptor beta chains below, sequenced in a study of T cell changes during pregnancy in multiple sclerosis. Data came from immunoSEQ multiplex PCR; TCRdb stores just in-frame clones and leaves some out. The table has roughly 99,000 clones, around 90% seen once. The sequences come from peripheral blood, collected after pregnancy. These receptors all come from a female donor in good health, enrolled as a control in a pregnancy study.

V usage is TRBV6-4 and J usage is TRBJ2-3, with TRBD1 matching 7 bases. The CDR3 runs 14 residues. CDR1 MRHNA and CDR2 SNTAGT come from the germline V gene. V shed 5 bases and J 4 bases; nucleotides not matched to a gene: 6. The CDR3 protein is CASSSTGAPDTQYF. Here the CDR3 DNA reads TGTGCCAGCAGTTCCACAGGGGCGCCAGATACGCAGTATTTT.

This clone was observed a single time. The gene calls are TRBV28 and TRBJ1-1, with D possibly being TRBD1 (6 bases). From germline, CDR1 is MDHEN and CDR2 SYDVKM. The CDR3 contains 14 residues. Trimming removed 6 bases at V and 10 bases at J, with 21 bases between. CDR3 residues: CASRNSGAQGRAFF. Here the CDR3 DNA reads TGTGCCAGCAGAAACTCTGGGGCACAGGGAAGAGCTTTCTTT.

The chain recombines TRBV27 with TRBJ2-1; TRBD2 is a possible D gene (6 bases). The CDR3 extends over 14 amino acids. V lost 3 bases, J lost 4 bases, and 10 bases lay in between. The V gene's germline CDR1 is MNHEY and CDR2 SMNVEV (reference sequence). CDR3 sequence: CASSFQRAYNEQFF. The CDR3 DNA reads TGTGCCAGCAGTTTCCAGCGGGCGTACAATGAGCAGTTCTTC.

The rearrangement uses TRBV30 and TRBJ1-2; possibly TRBD1 for D (6 bases). CDR1 and CDR2 (germline): GTSNPN, SVGIG (reference sequence). With 4 bases removed from V and 7 bases from J, the gap between germline ends came to 22 bases. The CDR3 has 15 residues. The CDR3 DNA reads as TGTGCCTGGATCGGGGGGCTTAAGGTGGCCGGTGGCTACACCTTC. Translation gives CAWIGGLKVAGGYTF.

The rearrangement links TRBV9 to TRBJ2-5, with D possibly matching TRBD2 (5 bases). The CDR3 extends over 14 amino acids. Per the germline V gene, CDR1 is SGDLS and CDR2 is YYNGEE. V lost 3 bases and J 5 bases, leaving 14 bases between the germline ends. CDR3 protein: CASSDNTGLETQYF. The CDR3 nucleotides read TGTGCCAGCAGCGACAACACGGGGTTGGAGACCCAGTACTTC.

The rearrangement links TRBV28 to TRBJ1-2, with 11 bases lining up with TRBD1. The CDR3 runs 14 residues. V trimming: 5 bases; J trimming: 5 bases; junction bases outside the gene matches: 4. The germline V gene encodes CDR1 MDHEN and CDR2 SYDVKM. The CDR3 sequence is CASSTGQGAYGYTF. The CDR3, as DNA: TGTGCCAGCAGTACCGGACAGGGGGCTTATGGCTACACCTTC.

The rearrangement joins TRBV21-1 to TRBJ1-1. TRBV21-1 is recorded as a pseudogene. The CDR3 is 14 amino acids. The DNA of the CDR3 is TGTGCCAGCAGCAAAGTAGCGAGGGACACTGAAGCTTTCTTT. Protein sequence: CASSKVARDTEAFF.

This clone was observed a single time. The rearrangement joins TRBV7-9 to TRBJ2-7; D remains unclear. Trimming pared 3 bases from V and 5 bases from J, leaving 8 bases between. The CDR3 has 12 amino acids. The germline CDR1 and CDR2 sequences are SEHNR and FQNEAQ (reference sequence). The CDR3 sequence is CASSFLSDEQYF. The CDR3 bases are TGTGCCAGCAGCTTCCTGTCTGACGAGCAGTACTTC.

The V gene is TRBV18, the J gene TRBJ2-7; 10 nucleotides align to TRBD2. This CDR3 is 16 amino acids long. CDR1 KGHSH and CDR2 LQKENI come from the germline V gene. V was pared by 2 bases and J by 5 bases, with 9 bases of the junction left unmatched. For the CDR3, the DNA is TGTGCCAGCTCACCAAGGCTAGCGGGAGAGGTTCACGAGCAGTACTTC. Translated: CASSPRLAGEVHEQYF.

The chain couples TRBV4-1 to TRBJ2-7, with 10 bases that match TRBD1. CDR3 size: 14 residues. V was clipped by 3 bases and J by 5 bases; unmatched bases: 4. The germline V gene has CDR1 MGHRA and CDR2 YSYEKL. The CDR3 DNA reads as TGCGCCAGCAGCCATACGACAGGGGGCAACGAGCAGTACTTC. This sequence encodes CASSHTTGGNEQYF.

The V and J genes are TRBV2 and TRBJ2-7; TRBD2 agrees at 9 bases. Germline-derived CDR1 and CDR2 are SNHLY and FYNNEI. This CDR3 region has 13 residues. Germline trimming cut 8 bases from V and 3 bases from J; bases unmatched to any gene: 5. This chain's CDR3 is CASRPSGIYEQYF. CDR3 coding DNA: TGTGCCAGCCGCCCTAGCGGGATCTACGAGCAGTACTTC.

The chain has TRBV7-2 and TRBJ1-2, with 7 bases matching TRBD1. Germline assignment: CDR1 SGHTA and CDR2 FQGNSA. This CDR3 comprises 17 residues. Trimming at V came to 6 bases and at J to 8 bases, leaving 21 bases not matched to a gene. The chain's CDR3 is CASRPYSSWVGGEGYTF. In DNA, the CDR3 is TGTGCCAGCAGGCCTTACTCTTCCTGGGTAGGGGGCGAGGGCTACACCTTC.

This clone was detected a few times. The chain has TRBV5-4 and TRBJ2-5; a possible D gene is TRBD2 (6 bases). This CDR3 contains 14 residues. V lost 4 bases and J lost 2, with 12 bases in between. CDR1 and CDR2 from the germline V gene are SGHNT and YYREEE (reference sequence). This CDR3 reads CASSPGTLQETQYF. DNA for the CDR3: TGTGCCAGCAGCCCGGGGACTTTGCAAGAGACCCAGTACTTC. The full variable domain, rest sourced from reference TRBV5-4 and TRBJ2-5, is ETGVTQSPTHLIKTRGQQVTLRCSSQSGHNTVSWYQQALGQGPQFIFQYYREEENGRGNFPPRFSGLQFPNYSSELNVNALELDDSALYLCASSPGTLQETQYFGPGTRLLVL.

Note on this clone: Other DNA variants within this sample encode the same CDR3. V gene TRBV18 combines with J gene TRBJ2-7; D might be TRBD1 (5 bases). Germline CDR1 is KGHSH and CDR2 is LQKENI. The CDR3 has 13 residues. Trimming removed 3 bases at V and 0 bases at J, with 6 bases between. The CDR3 reads CASSPTDSYEQYF. CDR3 coding DNA: TGTGCCAGCTCACCGACAGACTCCTACGAGCAGTACTTC.

The rearrangement links TRBV6-6 to TRBJ1-1; D unclear. The V end was cut by 0 bases, the J end by 1 base, with 9 bases between. Germline CDR1 and CDR2: MNHNY and SVGAGI (reference sequence). The CDR3 contains 15 residues. The DNA for the CDR3 is TGTGCCAGCAGTTACTCTGCAGGTTGGAACACTGAAGCTTTCTTT. It translates to CASSYSAGWNTEAFF.

The V call is TRBV10-3, the J call TRBJ2-5, with a weak D call TRBD2 (6 bases). CDR1 is ENHRY, CDR2 SYGVKD, per germline. This CDR3 contains 14 residues. V was trimmed by 6 bases and J by 4 bases, leaving 15 bases between them. The DNA for the CDR3 is TGTGCCATCAGGGGACTTCTTTCGGGAGAGACCCAGTACTTC. Translating gives CAIRGLLSGETQYF.

The chain carries TRBV28 and TRBJ1-5; D may be TRBD1 (6 bases). Germline V gene data show CDR1 as MDHEN and CDR2 as SYDVKM. Between the trimmed V and J ends, which lost 10 bases and 2 bases, there was a span of 18 bases. CDR3 length equals 15 residues. CDR3 nucleotides: TGTGCCACCCTCTACAGGGCAGGTGGCAATCAGCCCCAGCATTTT. Translating it yields CATLYRAGGNQPQHF.

The count of this clone is one. This CDR3 is CASSPGTGYGYTF. DNA of the CDR3: TGTGCCAGCAGCCCCGGGACAGGCTATGGCTACACCTTC. This chain links TRBV2 with TRBJ1-2, with 8 bases that match TRBD1. Trimming took 6 bases from V and 4 from J; bases not matched to a gene: 4. The CDR3 runs 13 residues. Germline CDR1 reads SNHLY; CDR2 reads FYNNEI.

The chain links TRBV6-1 to TRBJ1-1; D gene uncertain. Germline V lookup: CDR1 MNHNS, CDR2 SASEGT. This CDR3 is built from 13 residues. Trimming took off 1 base at V and 8 bases at J, with 11 bases between the two ends. For the CDR3, the DNA is TGTGCCAGCAGTGAAGGGGAGGCTTCGGAAGCTTTCTTT. As protein: CASSEGEASEAFF.

The gene calls are TRBV6-5 and TRBJ1-1; D ambiguous. Looked up from germline, CDR1 is MNHEY and CDR2 is SVGAGI. V gave up 4 bases and J gave up 0 bases, with 6 bases separating them. The length of the CDR3 is 13 residues. CDR3: CASSLVVNTEAFF. DNA of the CDR3: TGTGCCAGCAGTTTAGTAGTGAACACTGAAGCTTTCTTT.

The sample holds one count of this clone. The chain employs TRBV7-8 and TRBJ2-6; no clear D gene. CDR3 size: 16 residues. Germline CDR1 and CDR2: SGHVS and FQNEAQ. V dropped 2 bases and J dropped 0 bases, with 8 bases sitting between them. CDR3 residues: CASSLIPHSGANVLTF. CDR3 sequence (DNA): TGTGCCAGCAGCTTAATTCCACACTCTGGGGCCAACGTCCTGACTTTC.

V usage is TRBV28 and J usage is TRBJ2-1; 7 bases are a match to TRBD2. With 5 bases clipped from V and 4 bases from J, the junction kept 8 bases outside the gene matches. CDR3 length: 15 residues. The germline gives CDR1 MDHEN, CDR2 SYDVKM. CDR3 DNA sequence: TGTGCCAGCAGTCTCGAGGTGGGGGGGTACAATGAGCAGTTCTTC. Amino acid sequence: CASSLEVGGYNEQFF.

This chain connects TRBV6-6 to TRBJ1-1, with D unresolved. CDR1 MNHNY and CDR2 SVGAGI come from the germline V gene (reference sequence). Between the trimmed V and J ends, which lost 7 bases and 0 bases, there was a span of 12 bases. This CDR3 contains 14 residues. This chain's CDR3 is CASKPAGLNTEAFF. DNA for the CDR3: TGTGCCAGCAAGCCCGCAGGTCTGAACACTGAAGCTTTCTTT.

DNA of the CDR3: TGTGCCAGCAGTTTAGGGACAGGGGGTGGCTACACCTTC. This encodes CASSLGTGGGYTF. The chain links TRBV27 to TRBJ1-2, with 11 bases aligning to TRBD1. J gave up 7 bases and V 2 bases, and 0 bases lay outside the gene matches. This CDR3 has 13 amino acids. Germline V gene data show CDR1 as MNHEY and CDR2 as SMNVEV (reference sequence).

This chain uses TRBV5-1 with TRBJ2-1, with D possibly being TRBD1 (6 bases). This CDR3 comprises 15 residues. V gave up 4 bases and J gave up 4 bases, with 15 bases separating them. CDR1 and CDR2 from the germline V gene are SGHRS and YFSETQ. CDR3 residues: CASSLTIQGYNEQFF. In DNA form, the CDR3 reads TGCGCCAGCAGCCTGACTATTCAGGGGTACAATGAGCAGTTCTTC.

The chain carries TRBV6-1 and TRBJ1-1, with D perhaps matching TRBD1 (5 bases). Trimming removed 3 bases at V and 10 bases at J, with 24 bases between. This CDR3 has 16 residues. CDR1 MNHNS and CDR2 SASEGT come from the germline V gene. The CDR3 region is CASSDAGGSGPIGAFF. CDR3 bases: TGTGCCAGCAGTGACGCCGGGGGTTCGGGGCCAATTGGAGCTTTCTTT.

V and J are TRBV5-1 and TRBJ2-5; 7 bases fit TRBD1. The CDR3 is 14 residues long. Germline lookup yields CDR1 SGHRS and CDR2 YFSETQ. The V segment lost 4 bases and the J segment 2 bases; nucleotides outside the gene matches: 5. CDR3 amino acids: CASSPTGQQETQYF. The DNA of the CDR3 is TGCGCCAGCAGCCCGACGGGACAGCAAGAGACCCAGTACTTC.

In its sample, this clone was seen once. The genes are TRBV6-6 and TRBJ1-5; D is unclear. Trimming shortened V by 9 bases and J by 1 base, and 10 bases separated the two germline ends. CDR1 and CDR2 (germline): MNHNY, SVGAGI (reference sequence). This CDR3 is 13 amino acids long. CDR3 in amino acids: CASRGQSNQPQHF. The CDR3 DNA is TGTGCCAGTAGAGGGCAGAGCAATCAGCCCCAGCATTTT.

On this clone itself: A junction boundary mismatches the germline segment, possibly from a read error. The DNA for the CDR3 is TGCAGCGTCGAAGGACTTTTACGGCAAGAGACCCAGTACTTC. Its protein product is CSVEGLLRQETQYF. The J gene is TRBJ2-5, the V gene TRBV29-1, with D possibly matching TRBD2 (5 bases). The CDR3 is 14 amino acids. Germline CDR1 reads SQVTM; CDR2 reads ANQGSEA.

The chain couples TRBV4-1 to TRBJ1-1; 9 nucleotides line up with TRBD1. Germline lookup yields CDR1 MGHRA and CDR2 YSYEKL. The length of the CDR3 is 13 residues. V was pared by 7 bases and J by 5 bases, with 5 bases of the junction left unmatched. CDR3 sequence reads: CASKTGGRTEAFF. CDR3 bases: TGCGCCAGCAAGACAGGGGGTAGAACTGAAGCTTTCTTT.